This T cell receptor beta chain was captured in a study of response to subunit inactivated influenza vaccine (dated by TCRdb to 2017 to 2018). Study-wide context: The study used deep quantitative T cell receptor repertoire profiling to track responses to a trivalent subunit inactivated influenza vaccine.

Overall study results and their limits: According to the authors, only a limited number of new T cells may be recruited by each seasonal influenza vaccination.

Receptor libraries were prepared by RT-PCR. The instrument was an Illumina HiSeq 2500. TCRdb reanalyzed the raw reads on its own, using fastp at Q25 for trimming and MiXCR for clone calling, and kept in-frame beta chains. Every distinct CDR3 protein forms one entry, paired with its most common genes and DNA. The table for this sample lists 860,000 or so distinct CDR3 sequences; over 20% of them were counted only once. The top ten constitute about a tenth of the sample. This clonotype was observed at least ten times. Its recognized antigen is unknown. No quality values exist for individual bases; no much larger clone is one base distant. Between the V and J ends, shortened by 6 bases and 0 bases respectively, the junction contains 5 bases. CDR1 and CDR2, looked up from the germline V gene, are ENHRY and SYGVKD. The CDR3 sequence holds 12 residues, the cysteine and phenylalanine included. Of the read, only the CDR3 DNA is kept; its 36 bases are in frame from base 1.

This clonotype originated in a man aged 50 or older who received an inactivated influenza vaccine. Donor details come from another sample of the same person, matched by shared clones. The chain links TRBV10-3 with TRBJ1-1, with the D gene too uncertain to name. Specimen: PBMCs from blood, collected less than 6 days after vaccination. The CDR3 reads CAIRGMNTEAFF. The nucleotides are TGTGCCATCAGAGGGATGAACACTGAAGCTTTCTTT.